This T cell receptor beta chain was sequenced for a study of CD8 T cells in ankylosing spondylitis. The study, taken as a whole, reports: In peripheral blood, disease-linked CD8+ clones occurred at relatively low frequencies. Disease-linked clones reportedly showed significant enrichment in matched ankylosing spondylitis synovial fluid. What appeared characteristic of ankylosing spondylitis blood was a TCR beta motif of about eight highly homologous variants.

Germline loops: CDR1 SQVTM, CDR2 ANQGSEA. CDR3 length: 16 residues. After removal of 1 base from V and 2 bases from J, the junction contained 4 bases not matched to a gene. Worth noting for this clonotype: Its antigen remains unknown.

For TCR beta, libraries came from quantitative 5'-RACE with molecular barcodes. Each CDR3 protein is one row after TCRdb ran MiXCR on the 5' RACE reads. The sample includes more than 600,000 distinct CDR3 sequences, around 20% of them seen just once. The rearrangement joins TRBV29-1 to TRBJ2-5; 13 bases are shared with TRBD2. Source material: blood, either unsorted or a sorted T cell fraction (not recorded which). This TCR derives from a male donor with ankylosing spondylitis. CDR3: CSVEVGTSGEQETQYF. The CDR3 nucleotides read TGCAGCGTTGAAGTGGGGACTAGCGGGGAACAAGAGACCCAGTACTTC.